A single sample gave rise to the 27 T cell receptor beta chains below, sequenced in a study of molecular identifiers for immune sequencing clone quantification. Each CDR3 protein is one row after TCRdb ran MiXCR on the PCR reads. The sample has roughly 93,000 distinct CDR3 sequences; about 20% are singletons. Sequenced: naive CD8+ T cells from blood, with Jurkat cell RNA spiked in. Subset of the sample: FACS-sorted CD8+CD4-CCR7+CD45RA+ naive T cells. These receptors were taken from a human donor in good health. Some libraries in this study had Jurkat cell RNA spiked in.

This clonotype was detected many times. The chain carries TRBV7-9 and TRBJ2-3; D unclear. The V gene's germline CDR1 is SEHNR and CDR2 FQNEAQ (reference sequence). This CDR3 is built from 15 residues. The germline V and J ends were trimmed by 5 bases and 4 bases, with 16 bases remaining between them. The CDR3 region has the DNA TGTGCCAGCAGCCACATAGCCGCCAGCGCAGATACGCAGTATTTT. The encoded protein is CASSHIAASADTQYF.

This clonotype showed up many times. The rearrangement joins TRBV6-2 or TRBV6-3 to TRBJ1-2; 8 bases map to TRBD1. Germline CDR1 reads MNHEY; CDR2 reads SVGEGT. Trimming took 5 bases from V and 2 from J; bases not matched to a gene: 10. The CDR3 totals 16 residues. The chain's CDR3 is CASSRSRDRQNYGYTF. The CDR3 DNA sequence: TGTGCCAGCAGTCGGTCGAGGGACAGGCAAAACTATGGCTACACCTTC.

This clonotype was seen at least ten times. The V and J genes are TRBV9 and TRBJ2-3; D is perhaps TRBD1 (6 bases). Trimming removed 0 bases at V and 1 base at J, with 12 bases between. Germline loops: CDR1 SGDLS, CDR2 YYNGEE. This CDR3 is built from 16 residues. The CDR3, as DNA: TGTGCCAGCAGCGTAGGTCGGGCAGGGGGCACAGATACGCAGTATTTT. Translating it yields CASSVGRAGGTDTQYF.

This clonotype has a count of ten or more. The J gene is TRBJ2-7, the V gene TRBV19; 10 nucleotides align to TRBD2. The trim removed 3 bases at V and 6 bases at J, leaving 8 bases unmatched. Germline V lookup: CDR1 LNHDA, CDR2 SQIVND (reference sequence). The CDR3 extends over 15 amino acids. CDR3 coding DNA: TGTGCCAGTAGTATCCAACTAGCGGGACTCAGCGAGCAGTACTTC. Its protein is CASSIQLAGLSEQYF.

In its sample, this clonotype was seen many times. This chain joins TRBV4-3 and TRBJ1-1; 7 bases match TRBD1. The V segment lost 4 bases and the J segment 4 bases; nucleotides outside the gene matches: 3. From germline, CDR1 is LGHNA and CDR2 YSLEER. The CDR3 has 13 residues. CDR3: CASSPNRGTEAFF. DNA of the CDR3: TGCGCCAGCAGCCCCAACAGGGGCACTGAAGCTTTCTTT.

This clonotype occurred many times. J is TRBJ1-1 and V is TRBV5-1; D unclear. The germline V gene has CDR1 SGHRS and CDR2 YFSETQ. The CDR3 has 16 amino acids. V was trimmed by 0 bases and J by 2 bases, leaving 14 bases between them. Here the CDR3 DNA reads TGCGCCAGCAGCTTGGAACCCTACGGGCCCAACACTGAAGCTTTCTTT. Protein product: CASSLEPYGPNTEAFF.

This clonotype has a count of ten or more. The chain carries TRBV20-1 and TRBJ2-1, with 9 bases fitting TRBD2. Germline V gives CDR1 DFQATT, CDR2 SNEGSKA (reference sequence). The CDR3 runs to 16 residues. With V trimmed by 3 bases and J by 4 bases, 10 bases remained unmatched. The chain's CDR3 is CSARAGGPVFYNEQFF. CDR3 DNA: TGCAGTGCTAGGGCGGGAGGGCCAGTTTTTTACAATGAGCAGTTCTTC.

Notes on this clonotype: The conserved final phenylalanine or tryptophan is absent from the CDR3, which likely points to a read error. The V call is TRBV10-3, the J call TRBJ1-2; tentatively, D is TRBD1 (5 bases). The CDR3 sequence is 16 residues long. Deletions cut 2 bases from V and 2 bases from J, with 15 bases between. CDR1 and CDR2 (germline): ENHRY, SYGVKD. DNA for the CDR3: TGTGCCATCAGTGAGCCCACACAGGACCCGAACTATGGCTACACCTCC. This translates into CAISEPTQDPNYGYTS.

Points on this clonotype: This may be a read error, as it is one base from a much larger clone. V usage is TRBV19 and J usage is TRBJ1-5; tentatively, D is TRBD1 (6 bases). The CDR3 extends over 13 amino acids. From germline, CDR1 is LNHDA and CDR2 SQIVND (reference sequence). The CDR3 bases are TGTGCCAATAGTAATGGGGGGCATCAGCCCCAGCATTTT. Translated, it gives CANSNGGHQPQHF.

In this sample, this clonotype turned up many times. The V gene is TRBV7-4, the J gene TRBJ2-7, with TRBD1 as a possible D gene (6 bases). The CDR3 totals 13 residues. The germline V gene has CDR1 SGHVT and CDR2 SQSDAQ. The V end lost 5 bases, the J end lost 2 bases, and 10 bases lay between the germline ends. CDR3 in DNA: TGTGCCAGCAGCCCCGGACAGCCCTACGAGCAGTACTTC. It yields the protein CASSPGQPYEQYF.

The sample holds many counts of this clonotype. The chain carries TRBV27 and TRBJ1-6; tentatively, D is TRBD1 (5 bases). The CDR3 contains 16 residues. Looked up from germline, CDR1 is MNHEY and CDR2 is SMNVEV (reference sequence). V was shortened by 0 bases and J by 8 bases, with 14 bases between the two germline ends. The CDR3 DNA follows: TGTGCCAGCAGTTTATCTTCGGGGGTAGGGGATTCACCCCTCCACTTT. Protein sequence: CASSLSSGVGDSPLHF.

This clonotype came up many times. The chain combines TRBV7-9 with TRBJ2-3; TRBD2 aligns across 9 bases. CDR3 length: 14 amino acids. V trimming: 7 bases; J trimming: 11 bases; junction bases outside the gene matches: 13. The germline V gene has CDR1 SEHNR and CDR2 FQNEAQ (reference sequence). Here the CDR3 reads CASTPGGGANVQYF. The CDR3 DNA sequence: TGTGCCAGCACCCCCGGCGGGGGGGCCAATGTGCAGTATTTT. Variable domain in full (rest from reference TRBV7-9 and TRBJ2-3): DTGVSQNPRHKITKRGQNVTFRCDPISEHNRLYWYRQTLGQGPEFLTYFQNEAQLEKSRLLSDRFSAERPKGSFSTLEIQRTEQGDSAMYLCASTPGGGANVQYFGPGTRLTVL.

At least ten counts were recorded for this clonotype. V usage is TRBV11-2 and J usage is TRBJ1-1, with D unresolved. Germline V gives CDR1 SGHAT, CDR2 FQNNGV. CDR3 length: 12 amino acids. V lost 8 bases and J 0 bases, leaving 7 bases between the germline ends. CDR3 sequence: CASGKMNTEAFF. The CDR3 bases are TGTGCCAGCGGAAAAATGAACACTGAAGCTTTCTTT.

Ten or more counts support this clonotype. The J gene is TRBJ2-3, the V gene TRBV9; TRBD2 matches 10 bases. Germline CDR1 is SGDLS and CDR2 is YYNGEE. Losses at the gene ends were 4 bases for V and 1 base for J; bases not matched to a gene: 24. The CDR3 is 22 residues long. The CDR3 DNA follows: TGTGCCAGCAGCACCTTAGGGGGGAGGAGGGGACCTACTAGCGGGGGCACAGATACGCAGTATTTT. Its translation: CASSTLGGRRGPTSGGTDTQYF.

This clonotype occurred many times. V usage is TRBV6-1 and J usage is TRBJ1-1, with 9 bases identical to TRBD1. Germline V gene sequence: CDR1 MNHNS, CDR2 SASEGT. The CDR3 runs to 15 residues. Losses at the gene ends were 7 bases for V and 5 bases for J; bases not matched to a gene: 11. CDR3 sequence: CASTGTGKRSTEAFF. The CDR3 DNA reads TGTGCCAGCACCGGGACAGGGAAAAGGAGTACTGAAGCTTTCTTT.

In its sample, this clonotype was seen many times. The chain joins TRBV12-3 or TRBV12-4 to TRBJ2-2; a weak D match, TRBD1 (5 bases). V was trimmed by 6 bases and J by 7 bases, leaving 9 bases between them. The length of the CDR3 is 12 residues. The CDR3 spells CASSSGFGELFF. The CDR3 coding sequence is TGTGCCAGCAGCTCAGGGTTCGGGGAGCTGTTTTTT.

In its sample, this clonotype was seen many times. The chain is built from TRBV9 and TRBJ2-7, with TRBD1 matching 12 bases. V trimming: 3 bases; J trimming: 7 bases; junction bases outside the gene matches: 8. Germline V CDR1 and CDR2: SGDLS, YYNGEE. This CDR3 is 15 amino acids long. CDR3 coding DNA: TGTGCCAGCAGCGGTCCGGGACAGGGGGCCAAAGAGCAGTACTTC. Its protein product is CASSGPGQGAKEQYF. The full variable domain, rest sourced from reference TRBV9 and TRBJ2-7, is DSGVTQTPKHLITATGQRVTLRCSPRSGDLSVYWYQQSLDQGLQFLIQYYNGEERAKGNILERFSAQQFPDLHSELNLSSLELGDSALYFCASSGPGQGAKEQYFGPGTRLTVT.

This clonotype showed up just once. CDR3 in amino acids: CSAIDSYQMTGPNYGYTF. As DNA, the CDR3 is TGCAGTGCTATTGATTCATATCAAATGACAGGGCCTAACTATGGCTACACCTTC. The rearrangement links TRBV20-1 to TRBJ1-2; 7 bases map to TRBD1. Trimming removed 4 bases from V and 0 bases from J; junction bases left unmatched: 17. The germline gives CDR1 DFQATT, CDR2 SNEGSKA (reference sequence). CDR3 length equals 18 residues.

The sample holds many counts of this clonotype. The junction and the germline gene differ at one end; a read error may be behind it. V is TRBV4-1 and J is TRBJ2-7, with a possible D match to TRBD2 (6 bases). The CDR3 length is 12 residues. Germline V lookup: CDR1 MGHRA, CDR2 YSYEKL. CDR3 protein: CASSQEYRDLEF. CDR3 sequence (DNA): TGCGCCAGCAGCCAAGAATACCGGGACTTGGAGTTC.

This clonotype was recorded once. This may be a read error: a much more frequent sequence differs by one nucleotide. J is TRBJ1-1 and V is TRBV5-3; D is unresolved. TRBV5-3 is known as an ORF, though its function is uncertain. This CDR3 is built from 11 residues. The DNA for the CDR3 is TGTGCCAGCAGCTCGAACACTGAAGCTTTCTTT. This gives the protein CASSSNTEAFF.

This clonotype was picked up many times. The rearrangement uses TRBV27 and TRBJ2-3, with D unresolved. Germline loops: CDR1 MNHEY, CDR2 SMNVEV (reference sequence). Trimming took off 0 bases at V and 2 bases at J, with 9 bases between the two ends. CDR3 length: 15 amino acids. CDR3 DNA: TGTGCCAGCAGTTTATCGTCGGACGACACAGATACGCAGTATTTT. It is translated as CASSLSSDDTDTQYF.

This clonotype was seen repeatedly, ten times or more. The chain combines TRBV7-9 with TRBJ1-1; D might be TRBD1 (5 bases). The CDR3 is 13 amino acids. Germline V gene lookup returns CDR1 SEHNR and CDR2 FQNEAQ (reference sequence). V shed 4 bases and J shed 7 bases, with 13 bases lying between them. CDR3 DNA sequence: TGTGCCAGCAGCTCATTTCCGGACATTGAAGCTTTCTTT. Encoded protein: CASSSFPDIEAFF.

This clonotype has ten or more counts. The chain joins TRBV25-1 to TRBJ1-4; D is undetermined. Trimming took off 3 bases at V and 4 bases at J, with 6 bases between the two ends. There are 13 residues in the CDR3. The germline CDR1 and CDR2 sequences are MGHDK and SYGVNS. The CDR3 protein is CASSDNLNEKLFF. Written as DNA, the CDR3 is TGTGCCAGCAGTGACAACCTTAATGAAAAACTGTTTTTT.

Details on this clonotype: A read error may explain this, as a much larger clone is one base away. This sequence joins TRBV5-4 and TRBJ2-7; possible D gene TRBD1, 5 bases. CDR3 size: 14 residues. The V end was cut by 5 bases, the J end by 4 bases, with 16 bases between. Per the germline V gene, CDR1 is SGHNT and CDR2 is YYREEE (reference sequence). The CDR3 bases are TGTGCCAGCAGAATGTTAACAGGACCTTACGAGCAGTACTTC. It translates to CASRMLTGPYEQYF.

This clonotype has at least ten counts. The genes are TRBV20-1 and TRBJ2-7; TRBD2 matches at 9 bases. The CDR3 consists of 17 residues. J lost 6 bases, V lost 3 bases, and 18 bases had no gene match. The germline CDR1 and CDR2 sequences are DFQATT and SNEGSKA (reference sequence). CDR3 in amino acids: CSARSGGRAYLISEQYF. For the CDR3, the DNA is TGCAGTGCTAGGAGCGGCGGGAGGGCCTATTTGATTAGCGAGCAGTACTTC.

This sequence joins TRBV5-4 and TRBJ2-7; D possibly uses TRBD1 or TRBD2 (6 bases each). Germline-derived CDR1 and CDR2 are SGHNT and YYREEE (reference sequence). CDR3 length: 15 residues. V was cut by 3 bases and J by 5 bases, with 18 bases left in between. CDR3: CASSWGAASANEQYF. For the CDR3, the DNA is TGTGCCAGCAGCTGGGGGGCGGCGTCGGCGAACGAGCAGTACTTC.

This clonotype occurred a few times. The V gene is TRBV6-6, the J gene TRBJ2-1, with TRBD2 matching 8 bases. V was clipped by 3 bases and J by 8 bases; unmatched bases: 6. The CDR3 runs 14 residues. CDR1 MNHNY and CDR2 SVGAGI come from the germline V gene (reference sequence). CDR3 in amino acids: CASSYVAGGDEQFF. Here the CDR3 DNA reads TGTGCCAGCAGTTATGTCGCGGGAGGAGATGAGCAGTTCTTC.